This TCR beta chain comes out of a study of T-cell reconstitution after alpha-beta-depleted transplantation in children. The TCRbeta library incorporated unique molecular identifiers. TCRdb recomputed calls from the PCR reads with MiXCR, one row per CDR3 protein. The sample has 700,000 to 850,000 distinct CDR3 sequences; 16% are singletons. The source was PBMCs, mostly from graft donor cells, collected 360 days after TCRalphabeta/CD19-depleted stem cell transplant. The TCR comes from a male patient between 10 and 17 years old who had a stem cell transplant for acute lymphoblastic leukemia, so the T cells may come from the graft donor.

DNA of the CDR3: TGTGCCATCAGTGAGGGCTGGCCCTACAATGAGCAGTTCTTC. This translates into CAISEGWPYNEQFF. The chain links TRBV10-3 to TRBJ2-1, with no clear D. CDR1 is ENHRY and CDR2 is SYGVKD in the germline V gene. The CDR3 has 14 amino acids. V gave up 2 bases and J gave up 2 bases, with 7 bases separating them.